This T cell receptor beta chain was sequenced during a study of blood T cell repertoires in COVID-19. At the level of the study: Nucleic acid was either cDNA or gDNA, and it came from T cells, B-cell-depleted T cells, or PBMCs.

Authors' analysis steps: Reference gene primer amplification gave estimated nucleated cell counts. Only in-frame clones appear in the TCRdb table, and some are missing; sequencing was by immunoSEQ multiplex PCR. V and J calls and clone size are given by that table; D and trimming were obtained from the DNA. The table lists 300,000 to 400,000 clones, roughly nine tenths of them singletons. The V gene end was trimmed by 5 bases and the J gene end by 6 bases; junction bases not matched to a gene: 11. The CDR3 covers 17 residues. Germline assignment: CDR1 LGHDT and CDR2 YNNKEL (reference sequence). Recruitment covered 20 to 25 US areas and drew participants whose ages spanned roughly 18 to 100 years. Participants had their cohort set by participant-reported clinical history.

The clonotype originates from a man between 18 and 35 years old who had recovered from COVID-19. V is TRBV3-1 (or the pseudogene TRBV3-2) and J is TRBJ1-6; 9 nucleotides line up with TRBD1. The source material was PBMCs or T cells enriched from blood (not recorded which). In nucleotides, the CDR3 is TGTGCCAGCAGCTTACTCCGGGACAGGGTAATTAATTCACCCCTCCACTTT. This codes for CASSLLRDRVINSPLHF.